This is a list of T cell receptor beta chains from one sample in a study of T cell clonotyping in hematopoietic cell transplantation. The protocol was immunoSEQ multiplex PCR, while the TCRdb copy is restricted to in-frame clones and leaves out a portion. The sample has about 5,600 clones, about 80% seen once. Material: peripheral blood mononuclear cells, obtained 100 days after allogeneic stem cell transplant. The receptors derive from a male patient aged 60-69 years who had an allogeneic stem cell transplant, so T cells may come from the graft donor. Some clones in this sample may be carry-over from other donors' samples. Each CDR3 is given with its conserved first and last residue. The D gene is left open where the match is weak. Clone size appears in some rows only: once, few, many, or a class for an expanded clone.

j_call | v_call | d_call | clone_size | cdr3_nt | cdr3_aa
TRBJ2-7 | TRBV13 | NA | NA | TGTGCCAGCAGCTTATGGGGCTTAAGCTCCTACGAGCAGTACTTC | CASSLWGLSSYEQYF
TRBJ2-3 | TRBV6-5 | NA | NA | TGTGCCAGCAGTTCCCGTGGGGTCACAGATACGCAGTATTTT | CASSSRGVTDTQYF
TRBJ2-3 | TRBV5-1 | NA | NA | TGCGCCAGCAGCCGAGACAGTTTTTATACGCAGTATTTT | CASSRDSFYTQYF
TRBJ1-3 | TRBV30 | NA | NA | TGTGCCTGGAGTACCCGGGACTTTAGCTCTGGAAACACCATATATTTT | CAWSTRDFSSGNTIYF
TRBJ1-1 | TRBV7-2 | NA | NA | TGTGCCAGCAGTCGCTCGGGCGCGCGGGGCACTGAAGCTTTCTTT | CASSRSGARGTEAFF
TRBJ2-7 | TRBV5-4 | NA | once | TGTGCCAGCAGCTTGGAAACAGGGTCGGTTTCCGAGCAGTACTTC | CASSLETGSVSEQYF
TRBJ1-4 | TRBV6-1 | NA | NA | TGTGCCAGCAGTCCCCTGGGGACGTTAAATGAAAAACTGTTTTTT | CASSPLGTLNEKLFF
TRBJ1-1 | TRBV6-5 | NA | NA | TGTGCCAGCAGTTACATGGCGGGGAACACTGAAGCTTTCTTT | CASSYMAGNTEAFF
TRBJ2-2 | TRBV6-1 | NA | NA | TGTGCCAGCAGTTTGGGGGGCGGGGAGCTGTTTTTT | CASSLGGGELFF
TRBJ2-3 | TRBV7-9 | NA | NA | TGTGCCAGCAGCTTACGGTTTCCAGGCACAGATACGCAGTATTTT | CASSLRFPGTDTQYF
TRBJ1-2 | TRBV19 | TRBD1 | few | TGTGCCAGTAACCCTACAGGACAGGGTGGCTACACCTTC | CASNPTGQGGYTF
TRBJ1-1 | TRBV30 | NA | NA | TGTGCCTGGAGATTGCGGGGGGGGGCTAATACTGAAGCTTTCTTT | CAWRLRGGANTEAFF
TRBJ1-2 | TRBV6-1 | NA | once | TGTGCCAGCAGTGAACTGGGCGGTGGCTACACCTTC | CASSELGGGYTF
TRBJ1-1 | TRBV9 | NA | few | TGTGCCAGCAGCGACCGGACGGCGAACACTGAAGCTTTCTTT | CASSDRTANTEAFF
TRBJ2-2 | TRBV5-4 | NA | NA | TGTGCCAGCAGCTTGAACGGGTACACCGGGGAGCTGTTTTTT | CASSLNGYTGELFF
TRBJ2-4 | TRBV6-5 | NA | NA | TGTGCCACCCGGGTAGGCGGTAGAAACATTCAGTACTTC | CATRVGGRNIQYF
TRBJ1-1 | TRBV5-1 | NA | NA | TGCGCCAGCAGCTTGGTGAGGGGCTCGGACACTGAAGCTTTCTTT | CASSLVRGSDTEAFF
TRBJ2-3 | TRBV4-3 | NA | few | TGCGCCAGCAGCCAAGATGGTTCCGGCGGTACGCAGTATTTT | CASSQDGSGGTQYF
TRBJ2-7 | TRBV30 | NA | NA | TGTGCCTGGAGTGTACTCGGCAGGCACTCCTACGAGCAGTACTTC | CAWSVLGRHSYEQYF
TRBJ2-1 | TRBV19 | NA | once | TGTGCCAGTATACAGGGTCGTGAGCAGTTCTTC | CASIQGREQFF
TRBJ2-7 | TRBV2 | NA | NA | TGTGCCAGCAGTCGCAACACACAGGGACTCGAGCAGTACTTC | CASSRNTQGLEQYF
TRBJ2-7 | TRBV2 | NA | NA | TGTGCCAGCAGTGAAGGAGGGAGTTTTAGCGAGCAGTACTTC | CASSEGGSFSEQYF
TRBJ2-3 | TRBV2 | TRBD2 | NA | TGTGCCAGCCGAACCGGGTTGGGGGGGGTGGATACGCAGTATTTT | CASRTGLGGVDTQYF
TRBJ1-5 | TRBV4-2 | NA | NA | TGTGCCAGCAGCCAACTGGGGGGCGATCAGCCCCAGCATTTT | CASSQLGGDQPQHF
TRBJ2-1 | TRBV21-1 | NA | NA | TGTGCCAGCAGCAATAATCTTCTGAATGAGCAGTTCTTC | CASSNNLLNEQFF
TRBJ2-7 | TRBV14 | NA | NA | TGTGCCAGCAGCCAACGCAGGGCGTCCTACGAGCAGTACTTC | CASSQRRASYEQYF
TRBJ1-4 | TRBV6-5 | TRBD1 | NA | TGTGCCAGCAGCCGGGGACAGTATAATGAAAAACTGTTTTTT | CASSRGQYNEKLFF
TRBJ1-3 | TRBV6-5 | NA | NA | TGTGCCAGCCAGGCTAGCTCTGGAAACACCATATATTTT | CASQASSGNTIYF
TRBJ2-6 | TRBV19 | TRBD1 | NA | TGTGCCAGTAGTATCGACAGGGGGCGCTTTGGGGCCAACGTCCTGACTTTC | CASSIDRGRFGANVLTF
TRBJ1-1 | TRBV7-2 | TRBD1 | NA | TGTGCCAGCAGCTTAGCAGGGACAGGGGAGACTTTCTTT | CASSLAGTGETFF
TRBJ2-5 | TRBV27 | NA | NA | TGTGCCAGTAGGTTATTGGAGACCCAGTACTTC | CASRLLETQYF
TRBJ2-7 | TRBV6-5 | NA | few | TGTGCCAGCAGTGAAGCATTGACATCCGAGCAGTACTTC | CASSEALTSEQYF
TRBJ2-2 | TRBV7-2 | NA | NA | TGTGCCACCGTCAGTTCCGGGGAGCTGTTTTTT | CATVSSGELFF
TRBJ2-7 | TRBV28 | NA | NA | TGTGCCAGCAGTTTAGGGCGGGTCTCCTACGAGCAGTACTTC | CASSLGRVSYEQYF
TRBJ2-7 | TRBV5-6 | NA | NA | TGTGCCAGCAGCTTGGGGGGGCGGTACGAGCAGTACTTC | CASSLGGRYEQYF
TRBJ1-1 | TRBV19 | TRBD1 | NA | TGTGCCAGTGGAGGGACAGCGTGGACTGAAGCTTTCTTT | CASGGTAWTEAFF
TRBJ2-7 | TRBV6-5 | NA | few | TGTGCCAGCAGTTACGGTCCTTCCTACGAGCAGTACTTC | CASSYGPSYEQYF
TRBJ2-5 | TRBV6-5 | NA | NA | TGTGCCAGCAGTAGGACCAATAGTCAGGAGACCCAGTACTTC | CASSRTNSQETQYF
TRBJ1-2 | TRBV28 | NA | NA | TGTGCCAGCAGTTCTACTATCACTAACTATGGCTACACCTTC | CASSSTITNYGYTF
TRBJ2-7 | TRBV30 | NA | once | TGTGCCTGGAGTTTCACCCGGGGCGAGCAGTACTTC | CAWSFTRGEQYF
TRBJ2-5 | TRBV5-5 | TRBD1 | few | TGTGCCAGCAGCAGAGACAGGGGAGAGACCCAGTACTTC | CASSRDRGETQYF
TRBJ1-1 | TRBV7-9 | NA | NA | TGTGCCAGCAGCTTCGGGGACCAGTCCACTGAAGCTTTCTTT | CASSFGDQSTEAFF
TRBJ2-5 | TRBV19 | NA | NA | TGTGCCAGTAGTAGAATCACTGGGACTTCAAAGGGGGAGACCCAGTACTTC | CASSRITGTSKGETQYF
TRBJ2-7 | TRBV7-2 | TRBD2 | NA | TGTGCCAGCAGCATAGCGGGAAACTACGAGCAGTACTTC | CASSIAGNYEQYF
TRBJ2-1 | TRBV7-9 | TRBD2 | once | TGTGCCAGCAGCGCGGTCGCGGGAGGCAAGAATGAGCAGTTCTTC | CASSAVAGGKNEQFF
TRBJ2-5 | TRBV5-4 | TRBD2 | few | TGTGCCAGCAGCACGCTAGCGGGAGATGAGACCCAGTACTTC | CASSTLAGDETQYF
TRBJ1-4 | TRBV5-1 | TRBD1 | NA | TGCGCCAGCAGCTTGGTCGGGACAGGGGCGGAAAAACTGTTTTTT | CASSLVGTGAEKLFF
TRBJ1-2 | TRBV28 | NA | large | TGTGCCAGCAGTTTAGTCCAGGCAGGGGGCTACACCTTC | CASSLVQAGGYTF
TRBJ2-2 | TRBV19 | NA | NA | TGTGCCAGTAGGCGCCGAGAGAACACCGGGGAGCTGTTTTTT | CASRRRENTGELFF
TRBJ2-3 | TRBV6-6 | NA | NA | TGTGCCAGCAGTCGACAGCTTAGCACAGATACGCAGTATTTT | CASSRQLSTDTQYF
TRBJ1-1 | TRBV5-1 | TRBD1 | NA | TGCGCCAGCGGGGCCGGGACAGTTAACACTGAAGCTTTCTTT | CASGAGTVNTEAFF
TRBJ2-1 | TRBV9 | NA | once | TGTGCCAGCAGCGTAGGGGGCGACTACAATGAGCAGTTCTTC | CASSVGGDYNEQFF
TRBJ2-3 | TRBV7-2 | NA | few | TGTGCCAGCAGCTTAGGCACAGATACGCAGTATTTT | CASSLGTDTQYF